Given below is one T cell receptor (beta chain) in context. The data originate from a study of T cell repertoires in cytomegalovirus infection. This CDR3 spans 14 amino acids. V shed 4 bases and J shed 3 bases, with 13 bases lying between them. Looked up from germline, CDR1 is SGHRS and CDR2 is YFSETQ. Using its own MiXCR run on the reads, TCRdb lists one record per CDR3 protein. The table lists about 740,000 distinct CDR3 sequences, approximately 40% of them singletons. The source material was PBMCs. The sequence was collected from a human donor in good health (CMV status not recorded). Some clones in this sample may be carry-over from other donors' samples. The rearrangement uses TRBV5-1 and TRBJ1-2; D remains unclear. The CDR3 coding sequence is TGCGCCAGCAGCAAGGACCCAAACGACTATGGCTACACCTTC. Its translation is CASSKDPNDYGYTF.